These 3 T cell receptor beta chains share one sample of origin, sequenced in a study of response to subunit inactivated influenza vaccine. TCRdb redid the calling of the RT-PCR reads with MiXCR, one entry per CDR3 protein. The sample lists around 300,000 distinct CDR3 sequences; around 20% were seen once. This material consisted of PBMCs from blood, taken roughly 20 months after vaccination. These receptors were obtained from a man in his fifties or sixties who received an inactivated influenza vaccine.

The table lists this clonotype with a few counts. The chain joins TRBV5-6 to TRBJ2-7; D is tentatively TRBD1 or TRBD2 (5 bases each). Trimming stripped 3 bases from V and 5 bases from J, with 12 bases between. The germline V gene encodes CDR1 SGHDT and CDR2 YYEEEE. The length of the CDR3 is 13 residues. CDR3 in amino acids: CASSSGTQNEQYF. DNA for the CDR3: TGTGCCAGCAGCTCCGGGACCCAGAACGAGCAGTACTTC.

This clonotype was picked up a small number of times. The chain recombines TRBV28 with TRBJ1-6; no clear D. CDR3 length equals 13 residues. Trimming removed 7 bases at V and 6 bases at J, with 10 bases between. CDR1 is MDHEN, CDR2 SYDVKM, per germline. The CDR3 coding sequence is TGTGCCAGCAAGGAGAGAATTAATTCACCCCTCCACTTT. This translates into CASKERINSPLHF.

This clonotype was observed a few times. V and J are TRBV7-2 and TRBJ1-1, with D perhaps matching TRBD1 (6 bases). Trimming shortened V by 6 bases and J by 1 base, and 21 bases separated the two germline ends. CDR1 and CDR2 from the germline V gene are SGHTA and FQGNSA. The CDR3 length is 17 residues. The CDR3 region is CASSQPKGGAGNTEAFF. Here the CDR3 DNA reads TGTGCCAGCAGTCAACCTAAAGGGGGGGCAGGGAACACTGAAGCTTTCTTT.